This entry lists 21 T cell receptor beta chains sequenced from one sample in a study of blood T cell repertoires in COVID-19. Libraries were prepared by immunoSEQ multiplex PCR; TCRdb keeps only in-frame clonotypes and omits some of them. The data contain some 530,000 clones, roughly 88% of them seen just once; the ten biggest clones take up approximately 3.2%. The sequencing input was peripheral blood. The origin of the receptors is a human donor in a cohort sampled during active COVID-19.

J is TRBJ2-3 and V is TRBV7-3, with TRBD2 matching 9 bases. Germline CDR1 is SGHTA and CDR2 is FQGTGA. J was trimmed by 4 bases and V by 5 bases; bases with no gene match: 13. There are 17 residues in the CDR3. As DNA, the CDR3 is TGTGCCAGCAGCCCTCTATCGGTAGCGGGAGTGTCAGATACGCAGTATTTT. It is translated as CASSPLSVAGVSDTQYF.

The genes are TRBV9 and TRBJ2-2; D is uncertain. V lost 4 bases and J lost 3, with 7 bases in between. Per germline, CDR1 SGDLS and CDR2 YYNGEE. The CDR3 spans 13 residues. The CDR3 DNA follows: TGTGCCAGCAGCCCCTCCCACACCGGGGAGCTGTTTTTT. Its translation: CASSPSHTGELFF.

This rearrangement joins TRBV5-1 to TRBJ2-5; 9 bases are shared with TRBD1. V was pared by 4 bases and J by 3 bases, with 7 bases of the junction left unmatched. Germline loops: CDR1 SGHRS, CDR2 YFSETQ. The CDR3 is 15 amino acids. This CDR3 is CASSTGQGRKETQYF. The CDR3 DNA is TGCGCCAGCAGCACGGGACAGGGTCGGAAAGAGACCCAGTACTTC.

V is TRBV29-1 and J is TRBJ1-1; D is uncertain. The V and J ends lost 3 bases and 7 bases respectively, with 9 bases between them. The CDR3 is 11 amino acids. Germline CDR1 reads SQVTM; CDR2 reads ANQGSEA. CDR3 sequence reads: CSVDIRGEAFF. The CDR3 coding sequence is TGCAGCGTTGACATTCGGGGTGAAGCTTTCTTT.

The chain is built from TRBV7-9 and TRBJ1-2, with 8 bases identical to TRBD1. Germline V gene sequence: CDR1 SEHNR, CDR2 FQNEAQ (reference sequence). V was pared by 1 base and J by 7 bases, with 2 bases of the junction left unmatched. The CDR3 contains 13 residues. For the CDR3, the DNA is TGTGCCAGCAGCTTAGGCAGGGGGCTTGGCTACACCTTC. This codes for CASSLGRGLGYTF.

The chain links TRBV11-2 to TRBJ2-7; D is perhaps TRBD2 (6 bases). The CDR3 totals 17 residues. Deletions cut 5 bases from V and 6 bases from J, with 26 bases between. The germline V gene encodes CDR1 SGHAT and CDR2 FQNNGV. The CDR3 reads CASSPIIPRDSLTEQYF. The CDR3 nucleotides read TGTGCCAGCAGCCCTATTATTCCTAGGGACTCCCTTACCGAGCAGTACTTC.

The V and J genes are TRBV4-3 and TRBJ2-7; 8 bases match TRBD2. The CDR3 loop spans 15 amino acids. Germline trimming cut 0 bases from V and 4 bases from J; bases unmatched to any gene: 5. Germline V gene data show CDR1 as LGHNA and CDR2 as YSLEER. As DNA, the CDR3 is TGCGCCAGCAGCCAAGATCACAGCGGGAGTTACGAGCAGTACTTC. Residues: CASSQDHSGSYEQYF.

The chain has TRBV6-5 and TRBJ2-1, with 10 bases aligning to TRBD1. The germline V gene encodes CDR1 MNHEY and CDR2 SVGAGI. V gave up 2 bases and J gave up 9 bases; unmatched junction bases: 7. This CDR3 region has 15 residues. This CDR3 reads CASSYAGQGEGEQFF. CDR3 DNA sequence: TGTGCCAGCAGTTACGCCGGACAGGGGGAAGGTGAGCAGTTCTTC.

This chain links TRBV5-1 with TRBJ2-5; 10 bases match TRBD2. V shed 4 bases and J 5 bases; nucleotides not matched to a gene: 5. Germline CDR1 is SGHRS and CDR2 is YFSETQ. The CDR3 is 14 amino acids. The CDR3 region is CASSIDSGRETQYF. DNA of the CDR3: TGCGCCAGCAGCATCGATAGCGGGAGGGAGACCCAGTACTTC.

This chain links TRBV20-1 with TRBJ2-1, with D perhaps matching TRBD2 (6 bases). The CDR3 is 14 residues long. Per germline, CDR1 DFQATT and CDR2 SNEGSKA (reference sequence). Deletions cut 3 bases from V and 4 bases from J, with 13 bases between. This chain's CDR3 is CSASPGLAYNEQFF. In DNA, the CDR3 is TGCAGTGCTAGTCCGGGACTCGCTTACAATGAGCAGTTCTTC.

The V call is TRBV7-3, the J call TRBJ1-2, with a weak D call TRBD1 (6 bases). Trimming pared 2 bases from V and 8 bases from J, leaving 21 bases between. The CDR3 length is 16 residues. Germline V gives CDR1 SGHTA, CDR2 FQGTGA. This CDR3 is CASSLDPSQGSQGYTF. DNA for the CDR3: TGTGCCAGCAGCTTAGACCCATCACAGGGAAGTCAAGGCTACACCTTC.

V gene TRBV3-1 (or the pseudogene TRBV3-2) combines with J gene TRBJ1-1; D possibly corresponds to TRBD1 (6 bases). CDR3 size: 15 residues. Germline V gene lookup returns CDR1 LGHDT and CDR2 YNNKEL (reference sequence). Trimming stripped 2 bases from V and 1 base from J, with 11 bases between. The CDR3 DNA reads TGTGCCAGCAGCCAAATAGGACAGACGAACACTGAAGCTTTCTTT. Amino acid sequence: CASSQIGQTNTEAFF.

The chain uses TRBV2 and TRBJ1-2; D is perhaps TRBD1 (6 bases). This CDR3 has 14 residues. Germline CDR1 is SNHLY and CDR2 is FYNNEI. The germline V and J ends were trimmed by 4 bases and 4 bases, with 13 bases remaining between them. This CDR3 is CASSGDTTRYGYTF. The CDR3 DNA is TGTGCCAGCAGTGGGGACACCACCCGCTATGGCTACACCTTC.

The chain is built from TRBV29-1 and TRBJ1-3; D gene unclear. There are 14 residues in the CDR3. Trimming took off 0 bases at V and 0 bases at J, with 6 bases between the two ends. Per germline, CDR1 SQVTM and CDR2 ANQGSEA. This CDR3 reads CSVEDLFSGNTIYF. CDR3 nucleotide sequence: TGCAGCGTTGAAGACCTTTTCTCTGGAAACACCATATATTTT.

V usage is TRBV7-2 and J usage is TRBJ2-3; no reliable D call. Germline CDR1 reads SGHTA; CDR2 reads FQGNSA. The CDR3 consists of 15 residues. Trimming shortened V by 2 bases and J by 2 bases, and 11 bases separated the two germline ends. CDR3 DNA: TGTGCCAGCAGCTTAAATATCCTCGTCACAGATACGCAGTATTTT. Its protein is CASSLNILVTDTQYF.

The chain joins TRBV27 to TRBJ1-3, with 8 bases that match TRBD1. There are 17 residues in the CDR3. Looked up from germline, CDR1 is MNHEY and CDR2 is SMNVEV (reference sequence). The junction had 6 bases not matched to a gene; V was cut back by 2 bases and J by 0 bases. The CDR3 protein is CASSLKDRVTSGNTIYF. The DNA for the CDR3 is TGTGCCAGCAGTTTAAAGGACAGGGTGACCTCTGGAAACACCATATATTTT.

This sequence joins TRBV9 and TRBJ2-7, with 9 bases lining up with TRBD2. The CDR3 is 16 amino acids. Germline trimming cut 4 bases from V and 2 bases from J; bases unmatched to any gene: 10. Germline V gives CDR1 SGDLS, CDR2 YYNGEE. CDR3 sequence: CASSPIRLAEPYEQYF. CDR3 in DNA: TGTGCCAGCAGCCCAATCCGACTAGCGGAACCCTACGAGCAGTACTTC.

This chain joins TRBV6-5 and TRBJ2-1, with 7 positions matching TRBD2. The V gene's germline CDR1 is MNHEY and CDR2 SVGAGI. The trim removed 1 base at V and 5 bases at J, leaving 8 bases unmatched. This CDR3 contains 16 residues. CDR3 protein: CASSYFGEGFHNEQFF. The DNA for the CDR3 is TGTGCCAGCAGTTACTTCGGGGAGGGTTTCCACAATGAGCAGTTCTTC.

The V and J genes are TRBV7-2 and TRBJ1-4; TRBD1 matches 9 bases. The CDR3 covers 15 residues. CDR1 and CDR2 from the germline V gene are SGHTA and FQGNSA. V dropped 5 bases and J dropped 6; count of bases not matched to a gene: 7. CDR3 region: CASSRSTGGDEKLFF. The CDR3 DNA reads TGTGCCAGCAGCCGCTCCACAGGGGGCGATGAAAAACTGTTTTTT.

This chain uses TRBV6-5 with TRBJ1-4; D possibly corresponds to TRBD1 (5 bases). CDR1 and CDR2 (germline): MNHEY, SVGAGI. Deletions cut 3 bases from V and 8 bases from J, with 13 bases between. This CDR3 spans 14 amino acids. The CDR3 loop is CASSYVGSGEKLFF. The DNA for the CDR3 is TGTGCCAGCAGTTATGTGGGCTCAGGGGAAAAACTGTTTTTT.

The chain links TRBV9 to TRBJ2-7, with D possibly being TRBD1 (5 bases). This CDR3 contains 15 residues. Between the trimmed V and J ends, which lost 3 bases and 2 bases, there was a span of 15 bases. CDR1 is SGDLS, CDR2 YYNGEE, per germline. CDR3 amino acids: CASSADGPQAYEQYF. CDR3 in DNA: TGTGCCAGCAGCGCCGACGGCCCACAGGCCTACGAGCAGTACTTC. Based on the CDR3 plus reference TRBV9 and TRBJ2-7, the full variable domain is DSGVTQTPKHLITATGQRVTLRCSPRSGDLSVYWYQQSLDQGLQFLIQYYNGEERAKGNILERFSAQQFPDLHSELNLSSLELGDSALYFCASSADGPQAYEQYFGPGTRLTVT.